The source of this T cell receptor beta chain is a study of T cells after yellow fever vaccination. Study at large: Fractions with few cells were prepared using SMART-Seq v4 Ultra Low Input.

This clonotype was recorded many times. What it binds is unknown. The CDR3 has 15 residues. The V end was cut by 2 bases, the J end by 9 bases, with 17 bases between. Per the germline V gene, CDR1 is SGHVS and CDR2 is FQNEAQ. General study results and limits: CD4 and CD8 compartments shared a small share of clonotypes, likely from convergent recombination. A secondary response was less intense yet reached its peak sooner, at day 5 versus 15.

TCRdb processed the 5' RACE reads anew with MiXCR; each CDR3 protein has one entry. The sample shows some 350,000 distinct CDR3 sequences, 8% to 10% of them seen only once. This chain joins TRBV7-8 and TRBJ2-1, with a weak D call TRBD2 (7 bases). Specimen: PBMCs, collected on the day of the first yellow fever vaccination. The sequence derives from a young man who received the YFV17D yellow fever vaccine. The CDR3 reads CASSLQRGQGTEQFF. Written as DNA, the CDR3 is TGTGCCAGCAGCTTACAGCGGGGCCAGGGGACTGAGCAGTTCTTC.